Listed below are T cell receptor beta chains from one sample, sequenced in a study of cytomegalovirus exposure and HLA in healthy donors. Sequenced by immunoSEQ multiplex PCR; TCRdb stores in-frame clones only, minus some. This sample carries 95,000 to 150,000 clones, 65% to 85% of them seen once, and the ten largest clones take approximately 0.22%. Sequencing was carried out using PBMCs. These receptors originate from a man over 45 in good health and CMV-seronegative. Both conserved end residues are part of each CDR3. D genes are given only for firm matches. Clone size is given for some rows only: seen once, a few or many times, or a class if the clone is expanded.

J: TRBJ1-2
size: once
length: 14
V: TRBV7-2
D: TRBD1
CDR3: CASSLADRGGGYTF
DNA: TGTGCCAGCAGCTTAGCGGACAGGGGTGGTGGCTACACCTTC

J: TRBJ2-7
size: -
length: 14
V: TRBV27
D: -
CDR3: CASSSGGNSYEQYF
DNA: TGTGCCAGCAGTTCTGGGGGGAACTCCTACGAGCAGTACTTC

J: TRBJ2-7
size: -
length: 14
V: TRBV7-3
D: -
CDR3: CASSLIGAGHEQYF
DNA: TGTGCCAGCAGCTTAATTGGTGCAGGGCACGAGCAGTACTTC

J: TRBJ2-1
size: few
length: 17
V: TRBV9
D: TRBD2
CDR3: CASSVGLAGDSYNEQFF
DNA: TGTGCCAGCAGCGTAGGTCTAGCGGGAGACTCCTACAATGAGCAGTTCTTC

J: TRBJ1-3
size: few
length: 13
V: TRBV28
D: -
CDR3: CASSLSTLDKVYF
DNA: TGTGCCAGCAGTTTGTCGACCCTGGACAAAGTATATTTT

J: TRBJ2-5
size: few
length: 16
V: TRBV11-1
D: TRBD1
CDR3: CASSYSGTGREGTQYF
DNA: TGTGCCAGCAGCTACTCCGGGACAGGGAGAGAAGGGACCCAGTACTTC

J: TRBJ2-7
size: -
length: 11
V: TRBV5-1
D: -
CDR3: CASSPGYEQYF
DNA: TGCGCCAGCAGCCCAGGGTACGAGCAGTACTTC

J: TRBJ1-5
size: -
length: 13
V: TRBV6-5
D: TRBD1
CDR3: CASQGAINQPQHF
DNA: TGTGCCAGCCAGGGGGCCATCAATCAGCCCCAGCATTTT

J: TRBJ1-4
size: once
length: 16
V: TRBV5-1
D: TRBD1
CDR3: CASSLSGQGGWEKLFF
DNA: TGCGCCAGCAGCCTCTCGGGACAGGGAGGGTGGGAAAAACTGTTTTTT

J: TRBJ1-6
size: -
length: 14
V: TRBV4-1
D: TRBD1
CDR3: CASSPTGRNSPLHF
DNA: TGCGCCAGCAGCCCGACAGGGAGGAATTCACCCCTCCACTTT

J: TRBJ2-3
size: -
length: 15
V: TRBV28
D: TRBD1
CDR3: CASSLEGASTDTQYF
DNA: TGTGCCAGCAGTTTAGAGGGGGCGTCTACAGATACGCAGTATTTT

J: TRBJ2-7
size: -
length: 13
V: TRBV6-5
D: TRBD1
CDR3: CASSFGQGGEQYF
DNA: TGTGCCAGCAGTTTCGGACAGGGAGGCGAGCAGTACTTC

J: TRBJ1-1
size: -
length: 15
V: TRBV10-3
D: TRBD1
CDR3: CAIRTGELWNTEAFF
DNA: TGTGCCATCAGGACAGGGGAATTATGGAACACTGAAGCTTTCTTT

J: TRBJ2-7
size: -
length: 13
V: TRBV7-2
D: -
CDR3: CASSLAGGIEQYF
DNA: TGTGCCAGCAGCTTAGCGGGAGGTATCGAGCAGTACTTC

J: TRBJ2-7
size: -
length: 12
V: TRBV5-1
D: -
CDR3: CASSSTVYEQYF
DNA: TGCGCCAGCAGTTCGACAGTCTACGAGCAGTACTTC

J: TRBJ2-3
size: -
length: 15
V: TRBV7-6
D: -
CDR3: CASSLELRSTDTQYF
DNA: TGTGCCAGCAGCTTAGAACTAAGAAGCACAGATACGCAGTATTTT

J: TRBJ2-7
size: -
length: 14
V: TRBV2
D: -
CDR3: CASIPQDISYEQYF
DNA: TGTGCCAGCATCCCTCAGGACATTTCCTACGAGCAGTACTTC

J: TRBJ2-7
size: -
length: 14
V: TRBV30
D: TRBD2
CDR3: CAWSPFRGEGEQYF
DNA: TGTGCCTGGAGTCCCTTCCGGGGGGAGGGCGAGCAGTACTTC

J: TRBJ2-1
size: -
length: 15
V: TRBV5-5
D: -
CDR3: CASSQPGGAYNEQFF
DNA: TGTGCCAGCAGCCAACCTGGCGGGGCCTACAATGAGCAGTTCTTC

J: TRBJ2-3
size: once
length: 16
V: TRBV7-3
D: -
CDR3: CASSPLTSQNTDTQYF
DNA: TGTGCCAGCAGCCCCCTCACTAGTCAAAACACAGATACGCAGTATTTT

J: TRBJ2-7
size: -
length: 15
V: TRBV5-1
D: TRBD2
CDR3: CASSRTSGRRYEQYF
DNA: TGCGCCAGCAGCCGGACTAGCGGGAGAAGGTACGAGCAGTACTTC

J: TRBJ2-7
size: few
length: 13
V: TRBV11-2
D: TRBD2
CDR3: CASSVGLAGEQYF
DNA: TGTGCCAGCAGCGTTGGGCTAGCGGGCGAGCAGTACTTC

J: TRBJ2-3
size: -
length: 18
V: TRBV5-1
D: TRBD2
CDR3: CASSLEGTSGRERDTQYF
DNA: TGCGCCAGCAGCTTGGAAGGGACTAGCGGGAGGGAAAGGGATACGCAGTATTTT

J: TRBJ1-1
size: -
length: 16
V: TRBV5-4
D: TRBD1
CDR3: CASSSRQGALGTEAFF
DNA: TGTGCCAGCAGCTCCCGACAGGGGGCTCTGGGCACTGAAGCTTTCTTT

J: TRBJ1-6
size: -
length: 18
V: TRBV27
D: -
CDR3: CASSLSGGGSRYNSPLHF
DNA: TGTGCCAGCAGTTTATCAGGGGGGGGTTCTCGATATAATTCACCCCTCCACTTT

J: TRBJ1-3
size: -
length: 13
V: TRBV9
D: -
CDR3: CASSPPTGNTIYF
DNA: TGTGCCAGCAGCCCCCCAACTGGAAACACCATATATTTT

J: TRBJ2-2
size: -
length: 11
V: TRBV23-1
D: -
CDR3: CAVEGPGELFF
DNA: TGCGCCGTAGAGGGTCCCGGGGAGCTGTTTTTT

J: TRBJ2-3
size: -
length: 15
V: TRBV9
D: -
CDR3: CASSVNTGPTDTQYF
DNA: TGTGCCAGCAGCGTAAACACAGGGCCCACAGATACGCAGTATTTT

J: TRBJ2-5
size: -
length: 13
V: TRBV7-3
D: TRBD2
CDR3: CAPKIASGETQYF
DNA: TGTGCCCCCAAAATTGCTAGCGGGGAGACCCAGTACTTC

J: TRBJ2-7
size: few
length: 15
V: TRBV19
D: TRBD2
CDR3: CASSMRLAEGYEQYF
DNA: TGTGCCAGTAGTATGCGACTAGCGGAAGGGTACGAGCAGTACTTC

J: TRBJ2-7
size: -
length: 16
V: TRBV5-4
D: TRBD2
CDR3: CASSSGGLAGVEEQYF
DNA: TGTGCCAGCAGCTCCGGTGGACTAGCGGGAGTGGAAGAGCAGTACTTC

J: TRBJ2-7
size: -
length: 16
V: TRBV14
D: TRBD2
CDR3: CASSPSGGSISYEQYF
DNA: TGTGCCAGCAGCCCCTCTGGCGGGAGTATTTCCTACGAGCAGTACTTC

J: TRBJ2-7
size: -
length: 15
V: TRBV28
D: TRBD2
CDR3: CASSLPLAGSYEQYF
DNA: TGTGCCAGCAGTTTACCCCTAGCGGGCTCCTACGAGCAGTACTTC

J: TRBJ2-7
size: -
length: 15
V: TRBV4-3
D: -
CDR3: CASSQGWSTRDEQYF
DNA: TGCGCCAGCAGCCAAGGGTGGTCAACCCGGGACGAGCAGTACTTC

J: TRBJ1-2
size: -
length: 15
V: TRBV18
D: -
CDR3: CASSPTGYPYYGYTF
DNA: TGTGCCAGCTCACCAACAGGGTACCCGTACTATGGCTACACCTTC

J: TRBJ2-6
size: -
length: 17
V: TRBV4-1
D: -
CDR3: CASSQGLAGTGANVLTF
DNA: TGCGCCAGCAGCCAAGGTCTAGCTGGTACTGGGGCCAACGTCCTGACTTTC

J: TRBJ2-7
size: few
length: 14
V: TRBV6-5
D: TRBD1
CDR3: CASSRDRGLSEQYF
DNA: TGTGCCAGCAGCCGGGACAGGGGGCTAAGCGAGCAGTACTTC

J: TRBJ1-5
size: -
length: 13
V: TRBV7-2
D: -
CDR3: CASSPQTGRQEDF
DNA: TGTGCCAGCAGCCCTCAGACAGGCCGACAGGAGGATTTT

J: TRBJ2-1
size: -
length: 12
V: TRBV10-3
D: -
CDR3: CAISDSYNEQFF
DNA: TGTGCCATCAGTGACAGTTACAATGAGCAGTTCTTC

J: TRBJ2-7
size: -
length: 12
V: TRBV2
D: -
CDR3: CASSLTGSEQYF
DNA: TGTGCCAGCAGTCTAACAGGGAGCGAGCAGTACTTC

J: TRBJ1-2
size: -
length: 13
V: TRBV5-1
D: -
CDR3: CASSSPGDYGYTF
DNA: TGCGCCAGCAGCTCACCGGGGGACTATGGCTACACCTTC

J: TRBJ2-7
size: few
length: 12
V: TRBV30
D: -
CDR3: CACSMGACEQYF
DNA: TGTGCCTGCTCGATGGGCGCCTGCGAGCAGTACTTC

J: TRBJ2-1
size: once
length: 16
V: TRBV25-1
D: -
CDR3: CASNVGLGGSFNEQFF
DNA: TGTGCCAGCAACGTCGGACTAGGGGGTAGTTTCAATGAGCAGTTCTTC

J: TRBJ1-1
size: -
length: 15
V: TRBV19
D: -
CDR3: CASSLAGRINTEAFF
DNA: TGTGCCAGTAGTCTGGCAGGGAGGATTAACACTGAAGCTTTCTTT

J: TRBJ1-2
size: -
length: 11
V: TRBV28
D: -
CDR3: CASRDYYGYTF
DNA: TGTGCCAGCAGGGACTACTATGGCTACACCTTC

J: TRBJ1-1
size: few
length: 14
V: TRBV14
D: -
CDR3: CASSQESWDKQAFF
DNA: TGTGCCAGCAGCCAAGAAAGTTGGGACAAACAAGCTTTCTTT

J: TRBJ1-5
size: -
length: 15
V: TRBV19
D: TRBD1
CDR3: CASTPGTGNRQPQHF
DNA: TGTGCCAGTACCCCCGGGACAGGGAATCGGCAGCCCCAGCATTTT

J: TRBJ2-6
size: -
length: 14
V: TRBV2
D: -
CDR3: CASRAASGANVLTF
DNA: TGTGCCAGCAGGGCGGCCTCTGGGGCCAACGTCCTGACTTTC

J: TRBJ1-6
size: -
length: 15
V: TRBV19
D: -
CDR3: CASSTQGISGSPLHF
DNA: TGTGCCAGTAGTACCCAGGGTATCTCGGGTTCACCCCTCCACTTT

J: TRBJ2-7
size: -
length: 17
V: TRBV4-3
D: -
CDR3: CASSQSLTALYSYEQYF
DNA: TGCGCCAGCAGCCAATCTCTAACAGCTCTCTACTCCTACGAGCAGTACTTC

J: TRBJ1-1
size: -
length: 15
V: TRBV6-4
D: -
CDR3: CASSESEAGGPEAFF
DNA: TGTGCCAGCAGTGAATCGGAGGCCGGAGGACCTGAAGCTTTCTTT

J: TRBJ1-1
size: -
length: 13
V: TRBV5-4
D: -
CDR3: CASSLQGATEAFF
DNA: TGTGCCAGCAGCTTGCAAGGGGCCACTGAAGCTTTCTTT

J: TRBJ2-1
size: few
length: 14
V: TRBV7-2
D: TRBD1
CDR3: CASSEDRGSNEQFF
DNA: TGTGCCAGCAGCGAGGACAGGGGTAGCAATGAGCAGTTCTTC

J: TRBJ2-6
size: once
length: 16
V: TRBV28
D: TRBD2
CDR3: CASSFGLAPGANVLTF
DNA: TGTGCCAGCAGTTTCGGACTAGCCCCTGGGGCCAACGTCCTGACTTTC

J: TRBJ2-1
size: -
length: 22
V: TRBV27
D: TRBD2
CDR3: CASSLRAQGLLAGGRAYNEQFF
DNA: TGTGCCAGCAGTTTACGGGCACAGGGGCTACTAGCGGGGGGGAGGGCCTACAATGAGCAGTTCTTC

J: TRBJ2-6
size: -
length: 13
V: TRBV19
D: TRBD1
CDR3: CATGQAGANVLTF
DNA: TGTGCCACCGGACAGGCTGGGGCCAACGTCCTGACTTTC

J: TRBJ2-7
size: -
length: 17
V: TRBV4-3
D: TRBD1
CDR3: CASSQTYPPGGLNEQYF
DNA: TGCGCCAGCAGCCAAACTTATCCCCCAGGGGGCCTCAACGAGCAGTACTTC

J: TRBJ1-1
size: few
length: 15
V: TRBV19
D: -
CDR3: CASSTTGQVDTEAFF
DNA: TGTGCCAGTAGTACGACAGGCCAGGTGGATACTGAAGCTTTCTTT

J: TRBJ2-7
size: -
length: 12
V: TRBV7-2
D: TRBD1
CDR3: CASSFDRGGQYF
DNA: TGTGCCAGCAGCTTCGACAGGGGAGGGCAGTACTTC

J: TRBJ1-6
size: -
length: 12
V: TRBV5-1
D: -
CDR3: CASSQNNSPLHF
DNA: TGCGCCAGCAGCCAGAATAATTCACCCCTCCACTTT